This entry features one T cell receptor beta chain sequence. Antigen unknown. The method was immunoSEQ multiplex PCR; TCRdb's version includes in-frame clones alone and lacks a portion of them. The profile shows some 68,000 clones, around 87% of them singletons. The source of the sample is a study of OX40 agonist ivuxolimab in advanced cancers. Study-level findings and limits: People who partly responded at 0.1-3.0 mg/kg had some of the least clonal expansion seen.

Trimming pared 0 bases from V and 5 bases from J, leaving 13 bases between. Per the germline V gene, CDR1 is MDHEN and CDR2 is SYDVKM. This CDR3 contains 15 residues. This rearrangement joins TRBV28 to TRBJ2-5; the D gene is possibly TRBD1 (6 bases). The receptor was derived from an adult with an advanced solid tumor such as melanoma, head and neck, liver or kidney cancer. The input for sequencing was CD4+ or CD8+ T cells sorted from blood, taken in a trial of the OX40 agonist ivuxolimab. CDR3 region: CASSLWLGQSETQYF. The CDR3 coding sequence is TGTGCCAGCAGTTTATGGCTTGGACAGTCGGAGACCCAGTACTTC.